This T cell receptor (beta chain) was found in a study of control samples from healthy donors and cancer patients. Generated by immunoSEQ multiplex PCR, the TCRdb table keeps only in-frame clones and is missing some. The sample yields around 95,000 clones, approximately 84% seen once. The V gene lost 0 bases and the J gene lost 7 bases, with 13 bases spanning the gap. In germline, CDR1 is MNHEY, CDR2 SVGAGI. This CDR3 spans 16 amino acids. The sample was blood. The chain uses TRBV6-5 and TRBJ1-6, with D unresolved. This TCR derives from a woman aged 50 to 60 in good health. CDR3 sequence: CASSYSPDRANSPLHF. The CDR3 DNA is TGTGCCAGCAGTTACTCTCCAGACCGGGCCAATTCACCCCTCCACTTT.